The text below deals with one TCR beta chain. The antigen is unknown. The repertoire was sequenced with immunoSEQ multiplex PCR; TCRdb's copy has only in-frame clones and lacks some. The sample has 110,000 or so clones, around 91% seen once; the top ten hold roughly 0.63%. Unmatched junction bases numbered 6, after V lost 6 bases and J lost 3 bases. Germline V gene lookup returns CDR1 LNHDA and CDR2 SQIVND (reference sequence). The CDR3 consists of 14 residues. These data belong to a study of Tregs in tolerant kidney transplant recipients. General study results and limits: Tregs expanded with activated donor B cells seemed most donor-specific. Biological reproducibility was not directly addressed in this study. Findings come from small patient numbers and require larger validation.

This clonotype originated in a human donor in good health. This chain joins TRBV19 and TRBJ1-1; 8 bases line up with TRBD1. Sequences were obtained from CD4+ T cells from blood. As DNA, the CDR3 is TGTGCCAGTAGCCAAACAGGGGGTGACACTGAAGCTTTCTTT. It is translated as CASSQTGGDTEAFF.